This TCR beta chain was identified in a study of blood T cell repertoires in COVID-19. The overall study: COVID-19 samples collected from the United States, Italy and Spain covered acute and convalescent phases. Sample material is recorded as cDNA or gDNA derived from T cells, B-cell-depleted T cells, or PBMCs.

CDR1 is LGHNA, CDR2 YNFKEQ, per germline. The CDR3 totals 16 residues. V lost 4 bases to trimming and J lost 4 bases; unmatched junction nucleotides: 9. As handled by the study authors: Estimates of nucleated cell counts were drawn from the amplification of reference gene primers. Assay: immunoSEQ multiplex PCR; the TCRdb copy retains only in-frame clones and omits some. V and J calls plus clone size are reproduced from that table; the DNA served to infer D and trimming. Among a few hundred thousand clones listed, around 87% were seen once. Enrollment of patients from Seattle took place during active infection, with longitudinal follow-up.

The receptor was derived from a woman aged 25 to 45 with COVID-19, enrolled during active disease. The chain carries TRBV4-2 and TRBJ2-7; TRBD2 matches 11 bases. Sequenced sample: peripheral blood. CDR3 nucleotides: TGTGCCAGCAGCCCAGGTCCCGGGACTAGCGGTTACGAGCAGTACTTC. It yields the protein CASSPGPGTSGYEQYF.